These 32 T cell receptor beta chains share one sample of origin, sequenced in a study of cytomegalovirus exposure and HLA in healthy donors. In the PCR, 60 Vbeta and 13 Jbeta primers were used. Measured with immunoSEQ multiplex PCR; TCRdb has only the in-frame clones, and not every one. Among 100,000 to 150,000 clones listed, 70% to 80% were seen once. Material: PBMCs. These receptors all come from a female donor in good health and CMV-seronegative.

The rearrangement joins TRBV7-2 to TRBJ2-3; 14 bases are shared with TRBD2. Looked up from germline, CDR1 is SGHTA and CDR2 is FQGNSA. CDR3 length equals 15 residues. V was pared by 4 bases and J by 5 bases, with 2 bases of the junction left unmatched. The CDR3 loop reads CASSSGLAGGDTQYF. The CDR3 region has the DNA TGTGCCAGCAGCTCAGGACTAGCGGGAGGAGATACGCAGTATTTT. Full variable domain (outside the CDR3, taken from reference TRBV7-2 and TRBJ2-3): GAGVSQSPSNKVTEKGKDVELRCDPISGHTALYWYRQSLGQGLEFLIYFQGNSAPDKSGLPSDRFSAERTGGSVSTLTIQRTQQEDSAVYLCASSSGLAGGDTQYFGPGTRLTVL.

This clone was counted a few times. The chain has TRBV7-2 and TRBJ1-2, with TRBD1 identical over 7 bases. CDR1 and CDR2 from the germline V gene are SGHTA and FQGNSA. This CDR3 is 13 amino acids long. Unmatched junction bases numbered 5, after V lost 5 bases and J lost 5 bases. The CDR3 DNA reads TGTGCCAGCAGCCCACAGGGGCGGTATGGCTACACCTTC. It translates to CASSPQGRYGYTF.

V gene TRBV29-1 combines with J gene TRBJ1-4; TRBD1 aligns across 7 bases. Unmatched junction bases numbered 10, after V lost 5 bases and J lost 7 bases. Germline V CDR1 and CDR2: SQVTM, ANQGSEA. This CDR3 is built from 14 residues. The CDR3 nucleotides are TGCAGCGTTAGTGGGGGAACAGGGGCTGAAAAACTGTTTTTT. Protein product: CSVSGGTGAEKLFF.

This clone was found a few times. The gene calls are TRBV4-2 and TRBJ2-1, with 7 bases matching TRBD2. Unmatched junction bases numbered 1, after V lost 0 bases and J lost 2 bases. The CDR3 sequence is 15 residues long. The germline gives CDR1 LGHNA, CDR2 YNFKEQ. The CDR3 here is CASSQDLAAYNEQFF. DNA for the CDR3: TGTGCCAGCAGCCAAGATCTAGCGGCCTACAATGAGCAGTTCTTC.

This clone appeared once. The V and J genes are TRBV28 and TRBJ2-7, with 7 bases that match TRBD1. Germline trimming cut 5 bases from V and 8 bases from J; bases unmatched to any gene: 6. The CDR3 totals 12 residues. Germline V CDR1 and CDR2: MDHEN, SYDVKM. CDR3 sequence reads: CASSARQGQQYF. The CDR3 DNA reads TGTGCCAGCAGTGCCCGACAGGGTCAGCAGTACTTC.

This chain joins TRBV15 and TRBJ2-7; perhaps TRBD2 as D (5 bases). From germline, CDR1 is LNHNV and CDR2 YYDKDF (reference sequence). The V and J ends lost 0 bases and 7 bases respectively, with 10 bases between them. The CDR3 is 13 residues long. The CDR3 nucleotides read TGTGCCACCAGCAGAGATCAGAGGGAAGAGCAGTACTTC. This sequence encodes CATSRDQREEQYF.

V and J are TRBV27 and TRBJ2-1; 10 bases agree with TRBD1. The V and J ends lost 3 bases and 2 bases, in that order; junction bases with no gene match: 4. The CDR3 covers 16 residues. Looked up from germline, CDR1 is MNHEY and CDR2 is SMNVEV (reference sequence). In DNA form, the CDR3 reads TGTGCCAGCAGTTTCTCCGGGACAGGGGCCTACAATGAGCAGTTCTTC. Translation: CASSFSGTGAYNEQFF.

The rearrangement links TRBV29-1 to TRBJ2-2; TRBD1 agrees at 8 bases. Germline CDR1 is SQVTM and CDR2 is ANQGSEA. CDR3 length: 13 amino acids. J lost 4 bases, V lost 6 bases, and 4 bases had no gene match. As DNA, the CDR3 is TGCAGCGTGCTGGACAGGGCCACCGGGGAGCTGTTTTTT. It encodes CSVLDRATGELFF.

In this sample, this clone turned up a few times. The CDR3 coding sequence is TGTGCCAGCAGTTCCCCCCATAGCGGGAAGTACAATGAGCAGTTCTTC. This encodes CASSSPHSGKYNEQFF. The chain combines TRBV28 with TRBJ2-1; 8 nucleotides match TRBD2. The CDR3 runs 16 residues. Germline V gene sequence: CDR1 MDHEN, CDR2 SYDVKM. V lost 4 bases, J lost 4 bases, and 9 bases stayed unmatched. The full variable domain, rest sourced from reference TRBV28 and TRBJ2-1, is DVKVTQSSRYLVKRTGEKVFLECVQDMDHENMFWYRQDPGLGLRLIYFSYDVKMKEKGDIPEGYSVSREKKERFSLILESASTNQTSMYLCASSSPHSGKYNEQFFGPGTRLTVL.

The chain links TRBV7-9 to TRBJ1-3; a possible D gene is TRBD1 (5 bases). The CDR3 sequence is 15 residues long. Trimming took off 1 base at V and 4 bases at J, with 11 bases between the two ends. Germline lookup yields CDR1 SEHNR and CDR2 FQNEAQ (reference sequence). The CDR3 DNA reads TGTGCCAGCAGCTTAGAGTCAGGGTCCGGAAACACCATATATTTT. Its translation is CASSLESGSGNTIYF.

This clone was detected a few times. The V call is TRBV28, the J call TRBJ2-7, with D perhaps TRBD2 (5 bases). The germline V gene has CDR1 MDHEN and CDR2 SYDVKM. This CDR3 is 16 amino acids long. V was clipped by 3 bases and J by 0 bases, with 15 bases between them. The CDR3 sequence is CASSFGSVPGSYEQYF. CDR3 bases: TGTGCCAGCAGTTTCGGTAGCGTACCGGGCTCCTACGAGCAGTACTTC.

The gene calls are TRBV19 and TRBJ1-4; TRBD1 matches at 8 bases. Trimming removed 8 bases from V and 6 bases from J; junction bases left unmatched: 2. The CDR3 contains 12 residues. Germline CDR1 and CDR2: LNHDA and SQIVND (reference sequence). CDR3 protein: CASSDRDEKLFF. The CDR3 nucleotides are TGTGCCAGTTCGGACAGGGATGAAAAACTGTTTTTT.

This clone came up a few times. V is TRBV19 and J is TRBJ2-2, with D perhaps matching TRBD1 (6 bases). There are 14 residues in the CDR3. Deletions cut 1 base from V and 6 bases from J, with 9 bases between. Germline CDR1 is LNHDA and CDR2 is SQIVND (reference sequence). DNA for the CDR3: TGTGCCAGTAGTATAGGACAGGCTCCCGGGGAGCTGTTTTTT. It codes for CASSIGQAPGELFF.

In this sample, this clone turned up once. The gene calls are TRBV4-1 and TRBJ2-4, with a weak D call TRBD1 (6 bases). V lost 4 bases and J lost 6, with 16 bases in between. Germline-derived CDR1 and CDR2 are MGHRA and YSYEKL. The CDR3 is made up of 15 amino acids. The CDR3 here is CASSRGQQGGNIQYF. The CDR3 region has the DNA TGCGCCAGCAGCCGCGGACAACAGGGTGGAAACATTCAGTACTTC.

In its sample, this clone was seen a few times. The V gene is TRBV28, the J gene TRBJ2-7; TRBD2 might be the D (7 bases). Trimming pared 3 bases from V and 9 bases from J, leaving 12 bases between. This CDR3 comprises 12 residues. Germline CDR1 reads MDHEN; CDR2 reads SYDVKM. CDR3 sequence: CASSFRGAGQYF. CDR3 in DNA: TGTGCCAGCAGTTTTCGGGGGGCAGGGCAGTACTTC.

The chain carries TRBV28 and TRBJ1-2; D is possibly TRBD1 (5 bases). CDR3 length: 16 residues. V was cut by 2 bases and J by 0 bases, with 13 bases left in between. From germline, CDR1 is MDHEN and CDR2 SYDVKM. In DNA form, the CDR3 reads TGTGCCAGCAGTTTAGTTTGGGGGGAAGCTAACTATGGCTACACCTTC. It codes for CASSLVWGEANYGYTF.

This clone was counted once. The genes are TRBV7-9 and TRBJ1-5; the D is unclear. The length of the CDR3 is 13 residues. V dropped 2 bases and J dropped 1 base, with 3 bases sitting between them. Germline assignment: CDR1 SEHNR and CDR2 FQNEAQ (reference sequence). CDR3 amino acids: CASSLLSNQPQHF. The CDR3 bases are TGTGCCAGCAGCTTACTAAGCAATCAGCCCCAGCATTTT.

The CDR3 loop reads CATSRLDRDWNTEAFF. In nucleotides, the CDR3 is TGTGCCACCAGCAGACTCGACAGGGATTGGAACACTGAAGCTTTCTTT. The chain links TRBV15 to TRBJ1-1; 7 bases agree with TRBD1. The V segment lost 2 bases and the J segment 1 base; nucleotides outside the gene matches: 7. CDR1 LNHNV and CDR2 YYDKDF come from the germline V gene (reference sequence). The CDR3 is made up of 16 amino acids. Complete variable domain (other parts from reference TRBV15 and TRBJ1-1): DAMVIQNPRYQVTQFGKPVTLSCSQTLNHNVMYWYQQKSSQAPKLLFHYYDKDFNNEADTPDNFQSRRPNTSFCFLDIRSPGLGDTAMYLCATSRLDRDWNTEAFFGQGTRLTVV.

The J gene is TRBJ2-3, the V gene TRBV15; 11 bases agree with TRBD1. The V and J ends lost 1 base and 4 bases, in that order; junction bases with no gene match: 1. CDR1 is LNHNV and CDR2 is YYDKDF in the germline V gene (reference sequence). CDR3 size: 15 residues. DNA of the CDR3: TGTGCCACCAGCAGAGGGACAGGGGGCGCAGATACGCAGTATTTT. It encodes CATSRGTGGADTQYF.

The CDR3 region is CASTGGGSYEQYF. The CDR3 nucleotides read TGTGCCAGCACAGGCGGGGGGAGTTACGAGCAGTACTTC. This chain uses TRBV28 with TRBJ2-7; TRBD2 matches 8 bases. The CDR3 is made up of 13 amino acids. The germline V gene has CDR1 MDHEN and CDR2 SYDVKM. With V trimmed by 7 bases and J by 4 bases, 6 bases remained unmatched.

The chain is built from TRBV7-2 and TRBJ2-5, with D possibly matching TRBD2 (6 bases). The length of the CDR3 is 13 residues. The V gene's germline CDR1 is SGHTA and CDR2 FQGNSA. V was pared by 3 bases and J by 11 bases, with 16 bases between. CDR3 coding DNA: TGTGCCAGCAGCTTTAGAGTAGGAGGGGAGCAGTACTTC. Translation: CASSFRVGGEQYF.

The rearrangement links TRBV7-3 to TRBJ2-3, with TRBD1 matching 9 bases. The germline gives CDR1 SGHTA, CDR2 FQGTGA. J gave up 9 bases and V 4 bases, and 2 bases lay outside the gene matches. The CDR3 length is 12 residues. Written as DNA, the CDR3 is TGTGCCAGCAGCTCCGGACAGGGGACGCAGTATTTT. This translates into CASSSGQGTQYF.

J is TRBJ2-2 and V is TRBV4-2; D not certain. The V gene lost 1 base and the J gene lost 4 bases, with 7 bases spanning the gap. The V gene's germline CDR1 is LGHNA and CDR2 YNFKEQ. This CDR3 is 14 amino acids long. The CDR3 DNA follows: TGTGCCAGCAGCCAAGTCACAGCCACCGGGGAGCTGTTTTTT. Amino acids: CASSQVTATGELFF.

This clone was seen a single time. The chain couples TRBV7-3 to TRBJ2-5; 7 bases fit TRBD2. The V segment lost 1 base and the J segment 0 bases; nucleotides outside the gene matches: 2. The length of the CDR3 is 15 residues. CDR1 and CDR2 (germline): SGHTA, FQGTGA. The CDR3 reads CASSLMGGNQETQYF. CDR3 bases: TGTGCCAGCAGCTTAATGGGGGGGAACCAAGAGACCCAGTACTTC.

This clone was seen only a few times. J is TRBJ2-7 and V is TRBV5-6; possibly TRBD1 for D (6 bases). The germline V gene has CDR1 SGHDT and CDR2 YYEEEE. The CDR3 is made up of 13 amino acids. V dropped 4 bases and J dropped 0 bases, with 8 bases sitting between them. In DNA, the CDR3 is TGTGCCAGCAGCCCAGGGGACTCCTACGAGCAGTACTTC. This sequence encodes CASSPGDSYEQYF.

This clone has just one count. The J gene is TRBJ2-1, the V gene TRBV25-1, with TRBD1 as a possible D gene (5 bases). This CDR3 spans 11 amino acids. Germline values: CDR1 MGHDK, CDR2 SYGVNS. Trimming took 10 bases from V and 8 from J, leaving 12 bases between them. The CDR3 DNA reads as TGTGCCATCACTACAGGTTATGAGCAGTTCTTC. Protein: CAITTGYEQFF.

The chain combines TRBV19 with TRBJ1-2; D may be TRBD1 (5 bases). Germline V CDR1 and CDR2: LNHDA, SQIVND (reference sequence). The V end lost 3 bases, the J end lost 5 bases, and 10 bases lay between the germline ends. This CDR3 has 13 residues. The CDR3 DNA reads TGTGCCAGTAGTATTTCGACAGCGTATGGCTACACCTTC. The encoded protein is CASSISTAYGYTF.

The CDR3 loop is CSVRRGGASTDTQYF. The DNA of the CDR3 is TGCAGCGTGAGGCGGGGCGGTGCCTCCACAGATACGCAGTATTTT. The V call is TRBV29-1, the J call TRBJ2-3, with D perhaps matching TRBD2 (6 bases). Germline V gene sequence: CDR1 SQVTM, CDR2 ANQGSEA. V lost 6 bases and J lost 2, with 18 bases in between. The CDR3 covers 15 residues.

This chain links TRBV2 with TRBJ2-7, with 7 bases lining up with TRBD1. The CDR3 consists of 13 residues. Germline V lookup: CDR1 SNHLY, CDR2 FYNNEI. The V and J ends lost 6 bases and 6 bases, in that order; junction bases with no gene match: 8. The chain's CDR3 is CASSRDSPTEQYF. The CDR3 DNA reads TGTGCCAGCAGCCGGGACAGTCCCACCGAGCAGTACTTC.

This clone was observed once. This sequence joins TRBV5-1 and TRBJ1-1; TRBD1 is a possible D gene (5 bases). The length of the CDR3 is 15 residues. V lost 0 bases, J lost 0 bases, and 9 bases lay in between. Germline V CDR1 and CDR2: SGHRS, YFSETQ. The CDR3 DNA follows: TGCGCCAGCAGCTTGGACGGGGGTCTGAACACTGAAGCTTTCTTT. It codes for CASSLDGGLNTEAFF. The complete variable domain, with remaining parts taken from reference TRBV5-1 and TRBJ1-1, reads KAGVTQTPRYLIKTRGQQVTLSCSPISGHRSVSWYQQTPGQGLQFLFEYFSETQRNKGNFPGRFSGRQFSNSRSEMNVSTLELGDSALYLCASSLDGGLNTEAFFGQGTRLTVV.

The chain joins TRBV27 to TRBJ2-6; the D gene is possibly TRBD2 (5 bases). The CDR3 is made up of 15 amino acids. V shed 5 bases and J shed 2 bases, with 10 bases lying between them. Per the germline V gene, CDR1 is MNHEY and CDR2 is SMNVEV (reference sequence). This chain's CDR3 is CASSLNGAGANVLTF. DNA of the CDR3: TGTGCCAGCAGTCTCAACGGGGCTGGGGCCAACGTCCTGACTTTC.

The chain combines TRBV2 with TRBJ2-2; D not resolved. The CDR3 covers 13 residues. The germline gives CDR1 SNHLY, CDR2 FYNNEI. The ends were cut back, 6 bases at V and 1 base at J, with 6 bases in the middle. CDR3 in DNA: TGTGCCAGCAGCCAACAGAACACCGGGGAGCTGTTTTTT. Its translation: CASSQQNTGELFF.